These 24 T cell receptor beta chains came from one sample sequenced in a study of T-cell reconstitution after alpha-beta-depleted transplantation in children (dated by TCRdb to 2016 to 2017). This specimen's treatment or condition label, interpreted: allogeneic hematopoietic cell transplantation with graft depleted of TCRalphabeta T cells and CD19 B cells. Libraries were constructed by PCR. The sequencing machine was an Illumina HiSeq 2500. TCR libraries were prepared with molecular barcoding, using unique molecular identifiers to normalize TCRbeta repertoire quantification. TCRdb redid the processing of the public reads, applying fastp at Q25 and MiXCR, and retained in-frame beta chains. Identical CDR3 proteins give one entry, which carries the most common genes and DNA. In this sample the table shows some 830,000 distinct CDR3 sequences, 15% to 20% of which occur a single time. In total, the top ten clones hold about 5% of the sample.

The sample was PBMCs, mostly from graft donor cells, taken 360 days after TCRalphabeta/CD19-depleted stem cell transplant. These receptors were obtained from a male patient under 18 who had a stem cell transplant for acute lymphoblastic leukemia, so the T cells may come from the graft donor.

This clonotype was seen repeatedly, ten times or more. V is TRBV29-1 and J is TRBJ2-1; the match to TRBD2 covers 10 bases. In germline, CDR1 is SQVTM, CDR2 ANQGSEA. The CDR3 runs 17 residues. V was pared by 5 bases and J by 1 base, with 11 bases of the junction left unmatched. CDR3 in amino acids: CSVRGLAGEGSYNEQFF. CDR3 nucleotides: TGCAGCGTTAGGGGGCTAGCGGGAGAGGGGTCCTACAATGAGCAGTTCTTC.

This clonotype was seen a single time. This chain joins TRBV2 and TRBJ2-7, with TRBD2 as a possible D gene (5 bases). V lost 2 bases and J 0 bases, leaving 11 bases between the germline ends. CDR1 is SNHLY and CDR2 is FYNNEI in the germline V gene. The CDR3 is 15 residues long. CDR3 sequence: CASSESMGSSYEQYF. The CDR3 nucleotides are TGTGCCAGCAGTGAATCTATGGGGAGCTCCTACGAGCAGTACTTC.

This chain links TRBV27 with TRBJ1-1; maybe TRBD1 (6 bases). The CDR3 has 13 residues. V was cut by 9 bases and J by 0 bases, with 11 bases left in between. CDR1 and CDR2 (germline): MNHEY, SMNVEV (reference sequence). The CDR3 here is CARRGGLNTEAFF. The CDR3, as DNA: TGTGCCAGACGGGGGGGGCTGAACACTGAAGCTTTCTTT.

This clonotype was counted many times. This sequence joins TRBV4-1 and TRBJ2-7; tentative D call: TRBD2 (5 bases). The CDR3 runs 13 residues. Germline CDR1 reads MGHRA; CDR2 reads YSYEKL. V was trimmed by 3 bases and J by 4 bases, leaving 10 bases between them. CDR3 protein: CASSHGDSYEQYF. CDR3 DNA sequence: TGCGCCAGCAGCCACGGGGATTCTTACGAGCAGTACTTC.

This clonotype appeared a few times. This chain uses TRBV4-1 with TRBJ2-3; D gene unclear. V lost 3 bases and J lost 5, with 9 bases in between. The V gene's germline CDR1 is MGHRA and CDR2 YSYEKL. This CDR3 has 13 residues. This chain's CDR3 is CASSHLLQDTQYF. As DNA, the CDR3 is TGCGCCAGCAGCCACCTACTCCAAGATACGCAGTATTTT.

This clonotype occurred a few times. CDR3 nucleotide sequence: TGTGCCAGCAGTCCGGGGGAGGTGCTAGCGGGCCCACCAGAGACCCAGTACTTC. Its translation is CASSPGEVLAGPPETQYF. V usage is TRBV6-1 and J usage is TRBJ2-5, with 8 bases identical to TRBD2. From germline, CDR1 is MNHNS and CDR2 SASEGT. V lost 5 bases and J lost 4; bases outside the gene matches: 18. This CDR3 is built from 18 residues.

This chain links TRBV7-2 with TRBJ1-3; D might be TRBD1 (5 bases). Germline V gene sequence: CDR1 SGHTA, CDR2 FQGNSA. CDR3 size: 15 residues. V lost 3 bases, J lost 4 bases, and 13 bases lay in between. This chain's CDR3 is CASSFPQGGGNTIYF. The CDR3 DNA follows: TGTGCCAGCAGCTTCCCGCAGGGAGGCGGAAACACCATATATTTT.

This chain's CDR3 is CSASYYLKVYEQYF. The CDR3 nucleotides read TGCAGTGCTAGCTATTACCTAAAAGTCTACGAGCAGTACTTC. The chain combines TRBV20-1 with TRBJ2-7; D unclear. The V end lost 3 bases, the J end lost 3 bases, and 15 bases lay between the germline ends. CDR1 and CDR2 from the germline V gene are DFQATT and SNEGSKA (reference sequence). This CDR3 is 14 amino acids long.

The chain's CDR3 is CASSPGRGTGQETQYF. The DNA for the CDR3 is TGTGCCAGCAGCCCGGGTCGGGGGACAGGGCAAGAGACCCAGTACTTC. The V gene is TRBV5-4, the J gene TRBJ2-5, with 9 bases identical to TRBD1. The trim removed 4 bases at V and 2 bases at J, leaving 9 bases unmatched. The CDR3 consists of 16 residues. CDR1 SGHNT and CDR2 YYREEE come from the germline V gene (reference sequence).

CDR3 DNA sequence: TGTGCCAGCAGTTTAATTGGGGCCAACGTCCTGACTTTC. This encodes CASSLIGANVLTF. The chain is built from TRBV12-3 or TRBV12-4 and TRBJ2-6; no firm D call. Trimming stripped 2 bases from V and 3 bases from J, with 2 bases between. The CDR3 is 13 amino acids.

The V and J genes are TRBV27 and TRBJ2-7, with TRBD2 matching over 14 bases. J was trimmed by 6 bases and V by 6 bases; bases with no gene match: 22. Germline lookup yields CDR1 MNHEY and CDR2 SMNVEV (reference sequence). The length of the CDR3 is 20 residues. The CDR3 is CASSFSPSGRGLAGVGEQYF. In nucleotides, the CDR3 is TGTGCCAGCAGCTTTAGCCCCTCCGGAAGGGGACTAGCGGGAGTAGGCGAGCAGTACTTC.

The sample holds many counts of this clonotype. V and J are TRBV15 and TRBJ2-1; a weak D match, TRBD2 (5 bases). The CDR3 runs to 12 residues. V gave up 1 base and J gave up 12 bases, with 10 bases separating them. Looked up from germline, CDR1 is LNHNV and CDR2 is YYDKDF (reference sequence). In nucleotides, the CDR3 is TGTGCCACCAGCAGAGTTGGAGGCGGGCAGTTCTTC. Residues: CATSRVGGGQFF.

The rearrangement links TRBV12-3 or TRBV12-4 to TRBJ2-3, with TRBD2 matching over 9 bases. V was pared by 6 bases and J by 4 bases, with 8 bases of the junction left unmatched. The CDR3 has 15 residues. CDR3 nucleotide sequence: TGTGCCAGCAGAGGAGCGGGAGGTACCGCAGATACGCAGTATTTT. Its translation: CASRGAGGTADTQYF.

V gene TRBV4-2 combines with J gene TRBJ1-5, with no clear D. Deletions cut 1 base from V and 5 bases from J, with 9 bases between. CDR1 is LGHNA and CDR2 is YNFKEQ in the germline V gene. The CDR3 is 14 amino acids. CDR3 nucleotide sequence: TGTGCCAGCAGCCAAGTAACTGACGATCAGCCCCAGCATTTT. Translating gives CASSQVTDDQPQHF.

This clonotype occurred a few times. This CDR3 is CASSKGLSYEQYF. The CDR3 bases are TGTGCCAGCAGCAAAGGACTCTCCTACGAGCAGTACTTC. The V gene is TRBV7-2, the J gene TRBJ2-7; tentative D call: TRBD2 (5 bases). The CDR3 contains 13 residues. Trimming removed 5 bases from V and 0 bases from J, with 8 bases in between. The germline V gene encodes CDR1 SGHTA and CDR2 FQGNSA. Complete variable domain (other parts from reference TRBV7-2 and TRBJ2-7): GAGVSQSPSNKVTEKGKDVELRCDPISGHTALYWYRQSLGQGLEFLIYFQGNSAPDKSGLPSDRFSAERTGGSVSTLTIQRTQQEDSAVYLCASSKGLSYEQYFGPGTRLTVT.

Only a few counts were recorded for this clonotype. The V call is TRBV5-4, the J call TRBJ2-5; D remains unclear. This CDR3 is built from 13 residues. The ends were cut back, 3 bases at V and 1 base at J, with 7 bases in the middle. Germline lookup yields CDR1 SGHNT and CDR2 YYREEE (reference sequence). The CDR3 protein is CASSSQRQETQYF. CDR3 DNA: TGTGCCAGCAGCTCACAGCGCCAAGAGACCCAGTACTTC.

This clonotype has a count of ten or more. The chain recombines TRBV7-2 with TRBJ2-1, with 9 positions matching TRBD2. The CDR3 is 17 amino acids. Germline CDR1 SGHTA, CDR2 FQGNSA. V was pared by 6 bases and J by 7 bases, with 16 bases of the junction left unmatched. The CDR3 is CASRLPGLAKYRNEQFF. CDR3 DNA: TGTGCCAGCAGGCTACCCGGACTAGCGAAATACCGTAATGAGCAGTTCTTC. The entire variable domain, with the rest obtained from reference TRBV7-2 and TRBJ2-1, is as follows: GAGVSQSPSNKVTEKGKDVELRCDPISGHTALYWYRQSLGQGLEFLIYFQGNSAPDKSGLPSDRFSAERTGGSVSTLTIQRTQQEDSAVYLCASRLPGLAKYRNEQFFGPGTRLTVL.

The chain uses TRBV12-3 or TRBV12-4 and TRBJ2-1; D perhaps matches TRBD2 (6 bases). This CDR3 region has 15 residues. Trimming took off 2 bases at V and 5 bases at J, with 13 bases between the two ends. CDR3 in DNA: TGTGCCAGCAGTTTAACTTCGTGGGGGGACAATGAGCAGTTCTTC. Protein: CASSLTSWGDNEQFF.

This clonotype appeared many times. This chain uses TRBV9 with TRBJ2-1; no definite D call. CDR1 SGDLS and CDR2 YYNGEE come from the germline V gene. The CDR3 spans 14 residues. V lost 0 bases, J lost 5 bases, and 9 bases lay in between. As DNA, the CDR3 is TGTGCCAGCAGCGTAGGAGGCAGGAACAATGAGCAGTTCTTC. Its protein product is CASSVGGRNNEQFF. Filled out from reference TRBV9 and TRBJ2-1, the complete variable domain reads DSGVTQTPKHLITATGQRVTLRCSPRSGDLSVYWYQQSLDQGLQFLIQYYNGEERAKGNILERFSAQQFPDLHSELNLSSLELGDSALYFCASSVGGRNNEQFFGPGTRLTVL.

This clonotype has just one count. The chain carries TRBV12-3 or TRBV12-4 and TRBJ1-1; D is possibly TRBD1 (5 bases). V gave up 4 bases and J gave up 0 bases, with 12 bases separating them. The CDR3 covers 15 residues. CDR3 loop: CASSSPTDMNTEAFF. As DNA, the CDR3 is TGTGCCAGCAGTTCACCGACAGACATGAACACTGAAGCTTTCTTT.

This clonotype came up a few times. The chain couples TRBV29-1 to TRBJ2-1, with TRBD2 as a possible D gene (5 bases). CDR1 is SQVTM and CDR2 is ANQGSEA in the germline V gene. The CDR3 is 15 amino acids. V was trimmed by 6 bases and J by 0 bases, leaving 15 bases between them. CDR3 in DNA: TGCAGCGTCCCCCTGGGCGGGCTCTCCTACAATGAGCAGTTCTTC. Its translation is CSVPLGGLSYNEQFF.

V is TRBV12-3 or TRBV12-4 and J is TRBJ2-7; D is uncertain. Trimming took off 7 bases at V and 3 bases at J, with 7 bases between the two ends. This CDR3 has 11 amino acids. DNA for the CDR3: TGTGCCAGCATGCTCGACTACGAGCAGTACTTC. As protein: CASMLDYEQYF.

The table lists this clonotype with many counts. The chain links TRBV12-3 or TRBV12-4 to TRBJ2-3, with a possible D match to TRBD2 (5 bases). With 2 bases removed from V and 6 bases from J, the gap between germline ends came to 15 bases. CDR3 length: 15 amino acids. Written as DNA, the CDR3 is TGTGCCAGCAGTTTATCGCCTCCATTAGCGGATACGCAGTATTTT. Its protein product is CASSLSPPLADTQYF.

Notes on this clonotype: Since no conserved phenylalanine or tryptophan closes the CDR3, a read error is the likely cause. The chain links TRBV29-1 to TRBJ1-1; unclear D gene. The V gene's germline CDR1 is SQVTM and CDR2 ANQGSEA. Deletions cut 4 bases from V and 3 bases from J, with 6 bases between. CDR3 length: 11 amino acids. The CDR3 coding sequence is TGCAGCGTTGGGGCGGACACTGAAGCTTTCTCT. Its translation: CSVGADTEAFS.